The T cell receptor (beta chain) described here comes from a study of blood T cells in healthy people across ages. Findings and caveats of the study: Donor CMV status, an unknown factor, possibly confounded changes in expanded clonotypes. Without sorted subsets, naive and antigen-experienced compartments could not be conclusively compared.

Together with a sample-barcoded 5' primer, a J-beta primer mix was included in a second PCR lasting roughly 7 to 11 cycles. MiXCR, run by TCRdb on the 5' RACE reads, gives a single entry per CDR3 protein. The sample has fewer than 950,000 distinct CDR3 sequences, roughly 34% seen once; the top ten hold under 15%. Each sample yielded at least 6 micrograms of PBMC total RNA. Trimming stripped 5 bases from V and 2 bases from J, with 8 bases between. This CDR3 contains 12 residues. Per germline, CDR1 DFQATT and CDR2 SNEGSKA (reference sequence). This clonotype came up many times. Its antigen is unidentified.

The receptor was derived from a man aged 18 to 35 in good health. This sequence joins TRBV20-1 and TRBJ2-3, with unresolved D. Sequencing was done on a sample of blood. In nucleotides, the CDR3 is TGCAGTGCTTCCACCCTCACAGATACGCAGTATTTT. The encoded protein is CSASTLTDTQYF.